This T cell receptor (beta chain) was captured by sequencing in a study of CD8 T cells in ankylosing spondylitis. Study-wide results and limits: Ankylosing spondylitis blood appeared to be characterized by a TCR beta motif of eight or nine highly homologous variants. Prior work had noted some motif variants in reactive arthritis blood and synovial fluid. Peripheral blood samples showed relatively rare disease-linked clones, and these clones were CD8+.

The germline CDR1 and CDR2 sequences are MNHNS and SASEGT. With 5 bases removed from V and 4 bases from J, the gap between germline ends came to 12 bases. The CDR3 has 14 residues. Quantitative barcoded 5'-RACE was used to prepare TCR beta libraries. TCRdb re-derived calls from the 5' RACE reads in MiXCR, one entry per CDR3 protein. The data hold around 440,000 distinct CDR3 sequences, with 17% observed a single time. Comments on this clonotype: Its antigen is undetermined.

The chain carries TRBV6-1 and TRBJ2-1; D may be TRBD1 (6 bases). Sequencing was performed on blood, either unsorted or a sorted T cell fraction (not recorded which). The origin of this receptor is a male donor with ankylosing spondylitis. The CDR3 here is CASSRGIEYNEQFF. Here the CDR3 DNA reads TGTGCCAGCAGTAGGGGGATCGAATACAATGAGCAGTTCTTC.